This T cell receptor (beta chain) originates from a study of human thymus T cells. Clones were read by immunoSEQ multiplex PCR, and TCRdb kept only the in-frame ones, dropping some. The table records some 50,000 clones, roughly 94% of them present only once. A 0.5-1 mL peripheral blood aliquot was taken intraoperatively from four of eight donors. Study-wide points: An apparent bias in V and J gene usage was seen in thymic and blood repertoires.

Germline lookup yields CDR1 LNHNV and CDR2 YYDKDF (reference sequence). This CDR3 contains 14 residues. The V gene end was trimmed by 1 base and the J gene end by 7 bases; junction bases not matched to a gene: 3. Remarks on this clone: The target antigen is unknown.

Input material: blood. This sequence joins TRBV15 and TRBJ1-2; 10 bases align to TRBD1. The sequence came from a girl younger than two with a congenital heart defect but otherwise immunologically healthy. DNA for the CDR3: TGTGCCACCAGCAGAGGACAGGGGGCAGTTGGCTACACCTTC. This translates into CATSRGQGAVGYTF. Combining the CDR3 with reference TRBV15 and TRBJ1-2 gives the whole variable domain DAMVIQNPRYQVTQFGKPVTLSCSQTLNHNVMYWYQQKSSQAPKLLFHYYDKDFNNEADTPDNFQSRRPNTSFCFLDIRSPGLGDTAMYLCATSRGQGAVGYTFGSGTRLTVV.